A selection of T cell receptor beta chains follows, all from one sample in a study of T cells in Graves' hyperthyroidism and ophthalmopathy. TCRdb reprocessed the multiplex PCR reads with MiXCR, giving one entry per CDR3 protein. The data contain hundreds of thousands of distinct CDR3 sequences, 45% of them singletons. Sequencing was performed on peripheral blood or thyroid tissue (not recorded which). These receptors all stem from an adult man with Graves' disease, either hyperthyroidism or ophthalmopathy (not recorded which). CDR3s include the opening cysteine and the closing phenylalanine or tryptophan. Fields, in order: clone size, V gene, J gene, D gene, CDR3 DNA, CDR3 protein. D genes are given only for firm matches. Some rows mark clone size as missing; the rest say once, few, many or name a class of expanded clone.

NA	TRBV9	TRBJ1-2	NA	TGTGCCAGCAGCGTAGGGGGGACTTTCGATGGCTACACCTTC	CASSVGGTFDGYTF
NA	TRBV10-3	TRBJ2-5	NA	TGTGCCATCAGTGAGGGGGCAGATGAAGAGACCCAGTACTTC	CAISEGADEETQYF
few	TRBV11-2	TRBJ1-1	NA	TGTGCCAGCAGAACAGGCAGGGGCGGAAACACTGAAGCTTTCTTT	CASRTGRGGNTEAFF
few	TRBV7-3	TRBJ2-2	TRBD2	TGTGCCAGCAGCCAAAAGACTAGCGGGAGGGCCTACGGCGGGGAGCTGTTTTTT	CASSQKTSGRAYGGELFF
NA	TRBV20-1	TRBJ1-1	TRBD1	TGCAGTGCTAGATCCCCAGGGGGTAACACTGAAGCTTTCTTT	CSARSPGGNTEAFF
many	TRBV24-1	TRBJ2-7	NA	TGTGCCACCAGTGATCCGCGACAGGAGTCCTACGAGCAGTACTTC	CATSDPRQESYEQYF
NA	TRBV24-1	TRBJ1-5	TRBD1	TGTGCCACCAGTGCCCCCTCTCAGGGGGACAATCAGCCCCAGCATTTT	CATSAPSQGDNQPQHF
once	TRBV10-3	TRBJ1-1	TRBD1	TGTGCCACAGGGGGTGAAGCTTTCTTT	CATGGEAFF
NA	TRBV7-2	TRBJ2-7	TRBD2	TGTGCCAGCAGCTCAAAGGGGTCAAGCGGGAGTTCCTACGAGCAGTACTTC	CASSSKGSSGSSYEQYF
few	TRBV28	TRBJ1-4	TRBD1	TGTGCCAGCAGTCCGGACAGGATTGAAAAACTGTTTTTT	CASSPDRIEKLFF
few	TRBV12-3/TRBV12-4	TRBJ2-7	NA	TGTGCCAGCAGTCCCTTCGGCGGGGCGGCGGGCCTCTCCTACGAGCAGTACTTC	CASSPFGGAAGLSYEQYF
NA	TRBV20-1	TRBJ1-5	TRBD1	TGCAGTGCTAGAGTAGGGGGACAGGGGTCGTATCAGCCCCAGCATTTT	CSARVGGQGSYQPQHF
NA	TRBV25-1	TRBJ2-2	NA	TGTGCCAGCCTCCTCGGGGCGGGCACCGGGGAGCTGTTTTTT	CASLLGAGTGELFF
many	TRBV12-3/TRBV12-4	TRBJ1-1	NA	TGTGCCAGCAGTTTGGGGAGGGAAGCTTTCTTT	CASSLGREAFF
once	TRBV29-1	TRBJ1-6	TRBD1	TGCAGCCACCCGGACAGGAGAAATTCACCCCTCCACTTT	CSHPDRRNSPLHF
NA	TRBV10-3	TRBJ2-2	NA	TGTGCCATCAGTGTCGTACGGGGTACAGCCGGGGAGCTGTTTTTT	CAISVVRGTAGELFF
NA	TRBV9	TRBJ1-1	NA	TGTGCCTGCAGTTTATTGTCTGGGAACACTGAAGCTTTCTTT	CACSLLSGNTEAFF
NA	TRBV5-1	TRBJ1-5	TRBD1	TGCGCCAGCAGCTTGTCAGGGACAGGGGTTCAGCCCCGGCATTTT	CASSLSGTGVQPRHF
NA	TRBV5-1	TRBJ1-2	NA	TGCGCCAGCAGCTTGGATGGACGGGACCTAACCTATGGCTACACCTTC	CASSLDGRDLTYGYTF
once	TRBV19	TRBJ2-2	NA	TGTGCCAGTATTCCGACAGCGAACACCGGGGAGCTGCTTTTT	CASIPTANTGELLF
many	TRBV2	TRBJ2-7	NA	TGTGCCAGCAGCCCCCACCCCTACGAGCAGTACTTC	CASSPHPYEQYF
many	TRBV6-5	TRBJ2-5	NA	TGTGCCAGCAGTGAACGTTTGATCCGGGGGACCCAGTACTTC	CASSERLIRGTQYF
NA	TRBV6-5	TRBJ1-2	TRBD1	TGTGCCAGCAGTTACTTCGGGACAGATTATGGCTACACCTTC	CASSYFGTDYGYTF
many	TRBV7-8	TRBJ1-1	TRBD1	TGTGCCAGCAGAGGACAGGGGGCGAACACTGAAGCTTTCTTT	CASRGQGANTEAFF
few	TRBV7-9	TRBJ1-1	NA	TGTGCCAGCAGCTTGGACAGCCTCCGGGGCGCTGAAGCTTTCTTT	CASSLDSLRGAEAFF
many	TRBV7-9	TRBJ2-7	NA	TGTGCCAGCAGCTTAGTCCAGACAAGCTTCTCCTACGAGCAGTACTTC	CASSLVQTSFSYEQYF
many	TRBV7-2	TRBJ1-2	NA	TGTGCCAGCAGCTTCCCATCACGGGACTATGGCTACACCTTC	CASSFPSRDYGYTF
few	TRBV4-1	TRBJ1-1	NA	TGCGCCAGCAGCCAAGTATTGGGCATGAACACTGAAGCTTTCTTT	CASSQVLGMNTEAFF
NA	TRBV10-3	TRBJ2-7	TRBD2	TGTGCCAGCAGAGAATCCTCAAGCGGGAGGGACTCCTACGAGCAGTACTTC	CASRESSSGRDSYEQYF
many	TRBV19	TRBJ1-6	NA	TGTGCCAGCCGTCACCCCGGTAATAGTTCACCCCTCCACTTT	CASRHPGNSSPLHF
once	TRBV29-1	TRBJ2-7	NA	TGCAGCGTTGAAGCGGGGCTCCACGAGCAGTACTTC	CSVEAGLHEQYF
few	TRBV19	TRBJ1-1	NA	TGTGCCAGTAGTACGGAGGTGGCGAACACTGAAGCTTTCTTT	CASSTEVANTEAFF
NA	TRBV15	TRBJ2-2	NA	TGTGCCACCAGCAGAGATCAAGGGACGAACACCGGGGAGCTGTTTTTT	CATSRDQGTNTGELFF
NA	TRBV11-1	TRBJ1-2	TRBD1	TGTGCCAGCAGCCAAGATGGGGACAGGTCTGGCTACACCTTC	CASSQDGDRSGYTF
few	TRBV5-1	TRBJ1-2	TRBD1	TGCGCCAGCAGCTTGGCCGCGACAGGGCTCTACTATGGCTACACCTTC	CASSLAATGLYYGYTF
few	TRBV15	TRBJ1-1	NA	TGTGCCACCAGCAGAGATCTGGGGGCTTTAAGTAACACTGAAGCTTTCTTT	CATSRDLGALSNTEAFF
few	TRBV7-9	TRBJ1-1	TRBD1	TGTGCCAGCAACCCCCTCGCAGGGGGCCCAATGAACACTGAAGCTTTCTTT	CASNPLAGGPMNTEAFF
NA	TRBV29-1	TRBJ2-5	NA	TGCAGCGTTGGCCGCAGGGACTTC	CSVGRRDF
NA	TRBV5-1	TRBJ1-3	NA	TGCGCCAGCAGCTGGGACGCTTCAGACATTAGCTCTGGAAACACCATATATTTT	CASSWDASDISSGNTIYF
NA	TRBV9	TRBJ2-5	TRBD1	TGTGCCAGCAGCGTGTGGGACAGGGGATTAGAGACCCAGTACTTC	CASSVWDRGLETQYF
NA	TRBV7-3	TRBJ2-2	NA	TGTGCCAGCAGCTTTGGCAGAATCACCGGGGAGCTGTTTTTT	CASSFGRITGELFF
NA	TRBV7-9	TRBJ2-5	NA	TGTGCCAGCAGCCGAGGGACCGCGCGTCAGTACTTC	CASSRGTARQYF
NA	TRBV25-1	TRBJ1-2	NA	TGTGCCAGCGTAGATCAGGGGCCTAGGGGCTACACCTTC	CASVDQGPRGYTF
NA	TRBV12-3/TRBV12-4	TRBJ1-1	NA	TGTGCCAGCAGTTACAGGGTTCACACTGAAGCTTTCTTT	CASSYRVHTEAFF
few	TRBV20-1	TRBJ1-1	NA	TGCAGTGCTTTAGGACGGGAGAACACTGAAGCTTTCTTT	CSALGRENTEAFF
many	TRBV6-5	TRBJ2-7	TRBD1	TGTGCCAGTCACCGGGACAGCGAGCATTACGAGCAGTACTTC	CASHRDSEHYEQYF